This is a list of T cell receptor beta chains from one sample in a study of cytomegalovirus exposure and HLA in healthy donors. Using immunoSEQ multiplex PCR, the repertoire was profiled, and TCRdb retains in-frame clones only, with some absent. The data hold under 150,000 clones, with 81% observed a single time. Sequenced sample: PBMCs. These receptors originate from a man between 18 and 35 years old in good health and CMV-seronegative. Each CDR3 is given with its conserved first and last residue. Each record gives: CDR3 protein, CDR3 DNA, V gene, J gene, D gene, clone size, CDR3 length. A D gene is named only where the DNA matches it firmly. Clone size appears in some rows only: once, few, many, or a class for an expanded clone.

CASSQGQNTEAFF	TGCGCCAGCAGCCAAGGACAGAACACTGAAGCTTTCTTT	TRBV4-3	TRBJ1-1	.	.	13
CAWGTGPYEQYF	TGTGCCTGGGGGACAGGCCCCTACGAGCAGTACTTC	TRBV30	TRBJ2-7	TRBD1	.	12
CASTLRWDREDKHLGYTF	TGTGCCAGCACCTTGCGATGGGACAGGGAAGATAAGCATCTCGGCTACACCTTC	TRBV7-8	TRBJ1-2	TRBD1	.	18
CASSYRLASPLHF	TGTGCCAGCAGTTACCGACTAGCTTCACCCCTCCACTTT	TRBV27	TRBJ1-6	.	.	13
CASSLGPLVLDGYTF	TGTGCCAGCAGCTTAGGCCCCCTAGTTCTGGATGGCTACACCTTC	TRBV13	TRBJ1-2	.	.	15
CAWSVGLWQAGTYGYTF	TGTGCCTGGAGTGTAGGTCTTTGGCAGGCAGGCACTTATGGCTACACCTTC	TRBV30	TRBJ1-2	.	.	17
CASSQQPGQGSQPQHF	TGCGCCAGCAGCCAGCAACCGGGACAGGGTAGCCAGCCCCAGCATTTT	TRBV4-1	TRBJ1-5	TRBD1	.	16
CASSARWELFF	TGTGCCAGCAGCGCCAGGTGGGAACTGTTTTTT	TRBV7-9	TRBJ1-4	.	.	11
CASSQEKGGGYAGANVLTF	TGCGCCAGCAGCCAAGAGAAAGGGGGCGGATATGCTGGGGCCAACGTCCTGACTTTC	TRBV4-3	TRBJ2-6	TRBD1	.	19
CASSLVDEQFF	TGCGCCAGCAGCTTGGTCGATGAGCAGTTCTTC	TRBV5-1	TRBJ2-1	.	.	11
CASTLGGNGYTF	TGTGCCAGCACTTTGGGGGGTAACGGCTACACCTTC	TRBV6-5	TRBJ1-2	.	.	12
CAWSVPAGGAFF	TGTGCCTGGAGTGTCCCGGCAGGGGGTGCTTTCTTT	TRBV30	TRBJ1-1	TRBD1	few	12
CASSITSGFINEQFF	TGTGCCAGTAGTATAACTAGCGGTTTTATTAATGAGCAGTTCTTC	TRBV19	TRBJ2-1	TRBD2	.	15
CASSTTGGAGGYTF	TGTGCCAGCAGTACAACAGGGGGCGCAGGTGGCTACACCTTC	TRBV9	TRBJ1-2	TRBD1	.	14
CASSSRGANSPLHF	TGTGCCAGCAGCTCCAGGGGTGCGAATTCACCCCTCCACTTT	TRBV7-2	TRBJ1-6	.	.	14
CASSYSRGQGNSPLHF	TGTGCCAGCAGTTACTCGAGGGGACAGGGAAATTCACCCCTCCACTTT	TRBV6-5	TRBJ1-6	TRBD1	.	16
CASSRRGDTEAFF	TGTGCCAGCAGCCGACGGGGAGACACTGAAGCTTTCTTT	TRBV7-9	TRBJ1-1	.	.	13
CASSSPGTGRYEQYF	TGTGCCAGCAGCTCCCCCGGGACAGGGAGATACGAGCAGTACTTC	TRBV7-2	TRBJ2-7	TRBD1	few	15
CASGPGKGYTF	TGTGCCAGCGGCCCCGGGAAGGGCTACACCTTC	TRBV2	TRBJ1-2	.	.	11
CASSVRNTGELFF	TGTGCCAGCAGCGTCAGGAACACCGGGGAGCTGTTTTTT	TRBV9	TRBJ2-2	.	few	13